Following are 30 T cell receptor beta chains from one sample sequenced in a study of T cells in Graves' hyperthyroidism and ophthalmopathy. RNA transcripts served as the template for amplifying TCR beta CDR3 regions. A first-round RT-PCR of the TCR CDR3 used the HTBI primer set. TCRdb independently ran MiXCR on the multiplex PCR reads; one entry per CDR3 protein. Among about 300,000 distinct CDR3 sequences listed, roughly 18% were seen once. Sequenced: blood. Every receptor here comes from a man in his forties or fifties with Graves' ophthalmopathy.

Many counts were recorded for this clonotype. The chain recombines TRBV3-1 with TRBJ1-5; D gene ambiguous. Trimming removed 0 bases at V and 0 bases at J, with 6 bases between. Germline V gene data show CDR1 as LGHDT and CDR2 as YNNKEL (reference sequence). The CDR3 sequence is 15 residues long. Written as DNA, the CDR3 is TGTGCCAGCAGCCAAGACGCTGGTAGCAATCAGCCCCAGCATTTT. Translating it yields CASSQDAGSNQPQHF. The whole variable domain, filled in from reference TRBV3-1 and TRBJ1-5, reads DTAVSQTPKYLVTQMGNDKSIKCEQNLGHDTMYWYKQDSKKFLKIMFSYNNKELIINETVPNRFSPKSPDKAHLNLHINSLELGDSAVYFCASSQDAGSNQPQHFGDGTRLSIL.

The sample holds many counts of this clonotype. The rearrangement joins TRBV20-1 to TRBJ2-5; 11 positions agree with TRBD2. Trimming cost V 0 bases and J 3 bases; bases outside gene matches: 3. This CDR3 comprises 15 residues. Germline-derived CDR1 and CDR2 are DFQATT and SNEGSKA (reference sequence). The CDR3 nucleotides read TGCAGTGCTAGAGAGCTAGCGGGGGGCAAAGAGACCCAGTACTTC. Amino acids: CSARELAGGKETQYF.

The chain is built from TRBV3-1 and TRBJ2-5, with D possibly being TRBD2 (5 bases). This CDR3 is built from 14 residues. V lost 4 bases to trimming and J lost 4 bases, with 13 bases between them. CDR1 and CDR2 (germline): LGHDT, YNNKEL (reference sequence). CDR3 residues: CASSPRVWGETQYF. The CDR3 nucleotides read TGTGCCAGCAGCCCGAGGGTGTGGGGAGAGACCCAGTACTTC.

In this sample, this clonotype turned up a few times. The chain is built from TRBV11-2 and TRBJ1-6; D is perhaps TRBD1 (5 bases). Trimming removed 1 base from V and 9 bases from J, with 7 bases in between. This CDR3 is 13 amino acids long. The V gene's germline CDR1 is SGHAT and CDR2 FQNNGV. The CDR3 spells CASSLVGGSPLHF. The DNA for the CDR3 is TGTGCCAGCAGCTTAGTCGGGGGTTCACCCCTCCACTTT.

This clonotype was seen ten or more times. The chain is built from TRBV20-1 and TRBJ2-5; maybe TRBD1 (6 bases). Germline CDR1 and CDR2: DFQATT and SNEGSKA (reference sequence). The V and J ends lost 0 bases and 5 bases respectively, with 16 bases between them. There are 15 residues in the CDR3. The DNA for the CDR3 is TGCAGTGCTAGAGATGGGGACAAGAGGAGTGAGACCCAGTACTTC. Translation: CSARDGDKRSETQYF.

This clonotype was counted at least ten times. The chain uses TRBV9 and TRBJ2-5; no reliable D call. The CDR3 loop spans 13 amino acids. Germline CDR1 is SGDLS and CDR2 is YYNGEE. With 4 bases removed from V and 3 bases from J, the gap between germline ends came to 10 bases. Here the CDR3 reads CASSFDGKETQYF. Here the CDR3 DNA reads TGTGCCAGCAGCTTTGACGGTAAAGAGACCCAGTACTTC.

This clonotype was counted between two and nine times. The V and J genes are TRBV2 and TRBJ2-5; tentative D call: TRBD1 (5 bases). V lost 9 bases and J 2 bases, leaving 10 bases between the germline ends. The germline gives CDR1 SNHLY, CDR2 FYNNEI. The CDR3 has 12 residues. CDR3 coding DNA: TGTGCCAGTGGCAGGGATCAAGAGACCCAGTACTTC. Translating gives CASGRDQETQYF.

This clonotype was observed at least ten times. CDR3 bases: TGTGCCAGCAGTACCTCCGTCCGGACAGCCGAGCAGTACTTC. Amino acids: CASSTSVRTAEQYF. The gene calls are TRBV27 and TRBJ2-7, with a tentative D call TRBD1 (6 bases). The CDR3 runs 14 residues. Trimming pared 5 bases from V and 6 bases from J, leaving 17 bases between. CDR1 and CDR2 from the germline V gene are MNHEY and SMNVEV (reference sequence).

This chain connects TRBV19 to TRBJ2-5; D tentatively fits TRBD1 or TRBD2 (5 bases each). Trimming removed 5 bases at V and 1 base at J, with 14 bases between. This CDR3 is 15 amino acids long. The germline V gene encodes CDR1 LNHDA and CDR2 SQIVND (reference sequence). As DNA, the CDR3 is TGTGCCAGTAGTCCTCGGGGTGGGGCCCAAGAGACCCAGTACTTC. This sequence encodes CASSPRGGAQETQYF.

This clonotype was counted many times. The chain combines TRBV3-1 with TRBJ2-5; D ambiguous. The CDR3 length is 12 residues. CDR1 is LGHDT and CDR2 is YNNKEL in the germline V gene (reference sequence). Trimming stripped 2 bases from V and 2 bases from J, with 3 bases between. CDR3 sequence reads: CASSQSQETQYF. DNA for the CDR3: TGTGCCAGCAGCCAATCACAAGAGACCCAGTACTTC.

There are a few counts of this clonotype. This sequence joins TRBV11-2 and TRBJ2-4; D remains unclear. This CDR3 is built from 18 residues. With 2 bases removed from V and 3 bases from J, the gap between germline ends came to 20 bases. CDR1 and CDR2 from the germline V gene are SGHAT and FQNNGV. CDR3 DNA sequence: TGTGCCAGCAGCTTAATTAACCCCTCCCGGGTTGGCAAAAACATTCAGTACTTC. Amino acid sequence: CASSLINPSRVGKNIQYF.

About this clonotype: This clone may be a read error of a much larger clone one base away. The final CDR3 position lacks the conserved phenylalanine or tryptophan, pointing to a likely read error. The chain is built from TRBV7-2 and TRBJ2-7, with D perhaps TRBD2 (6 bases). This CDR3 contains 13 residues. Per germline, CDR1 SGHTA and CDR2 FQGNSA. Trimming cost V 5 bases and J 0 bases, with 8 bases left between them. The CDR3 is CASSRDFSYEQYL. CDR3 nucleotides: TGTGCCAGCAGCCGGGACTTCTCCTACGAGCAGTACCTC.

The rearrangement joins TRBV19 to TRBJ1-5; tentative D call: TRBD1 (5 bases). The CDR3 is made up of 16 amino acids. CDR1 is LNHDA, CDR2 SQIVND, per germline (reference sequence). V was shortened by 4 bases and J by 0 bases, with 13 bases between the two germline ends. This CDR3 is CASSRDRGYSNQPQHF. The CDR3 region has the DNA TGTGCCAGTAGTAGGGACCGCGGTTATAGCAATCAGCCCCAGCATTTT. Supplemented by reference TRBV19 and TRBJ1-5, the full variable domain reads DGGITQSPKYLFRKEGQNVTLSCEQNLNHDAMYWYRQDPGQGLRLIYYSQIVNDFQKGDIAEGYSVSREKKESFPLTVTSAQKNPTAFYLCASSRDRGYSNQPQHFGDGTRLSIL.

In this sample, this clonotype turned up many times. The CDR3 spells CASSASRNEQFF. CDR3 in DNA: TGCGCCAGCAGCGCTAGTAGGAATGAGCAGTTCTTC. The chain uses TRBV5-1 and TRBJ2-1, with unresolved D. With 4 bases removed from V and 7 bases from J, the gap between germline ends came to 9 bases. The V gene's germline CDR1 is SGHRS and CDR2 YFSETQ. The CDR3 sequence is 12 residues long.

A few counts support this clonotype. The rearrangement uses TRBV9 and TRBJ1-2; a weak D match, TRBD1 (6 bases). This CDR3 spans 15 amino acids. The V end lost 4 bases, the J end lost 6 bases, and 19 bases lay between the germline ends. The germline gives CDR1 SGDLS, CDR2 YYNGEE. The CDR3: CASSLSAGEVNGYTF. The CDR3 DNA follows: TGTGCCAGCAGCCTCTCGGCAGGGGAAGTAAATGGCTACACCTTC.

V and J are TRBV5-1 and TRBJ2-1; D might be TRBD1 (6 bases). The CDR3 has 15 amino acids. Trimming took off 4 bases at V and 1 base at J, with 12 bases between the two ends. The V gene's germline CDR1 is SGHRS and CDR2 YFSETQ. This CDR3 is CASSPVTGSYNEQFF. In DNA form, the CDR3 reads TGCGCCAGCAGCCCGGTGACAGGTTCCTACAATGAGCAGTTCTTC.

In its sample, this clonotype was seen many times. The chain joins TRBV12-3 or TRBV12-4 to TRBJ2-1; no reliable D call. Trimming took 3 bases from V and 5 from J, leaving 11 bases between them. CDR3 length: 14 residues. CDR3: CASSFNTANNEQFF. The CDR3 DNA is TGTGCCAGCAGTTTTAACACCGCGAACAATGAGCAGTTCTTC.

This clonotype has a count of ten or more. This chain joins TRBV29-1 and TRBJ2-1, with 8 bases identical to TRBD2. V lost 4 bases to trimming and J lost 9 bases; unmatched junction nucleotides: 8. The CDR3 has 13 amino acids. Germline V gene lookup returns CDR1 SQVTM and CDR2 ANQGSEA. The CDR3 DNA reads as TGCAGCGTTGCACTAGCGGATACCGTTGAGCAGTTCTTC. It is translated as CSVALADTVEQFF.

In its sample, this clonotype was seen a few times. The V call is TRBV6-6, the J call TRBJ2-2; D not resolved. The CDR3 loop spans 14 amino acids. Germline V gene sequence: CDR1 MNHNY, CDR2 SVGAGI (reference sequence). Trimming left V 2 bases short and J 1 base short, with 5 bases between. The CDR3: CASSYTENTGELFF. CDR3 nucleotide sequence: TGTGCCAGCAGTTACACGGAGAACACCGGGGAGCTGTTTTTT.

Ten or more counts support this clonotype. This chain connects TRBV20-1 to TRBJ2-5, with D maybe TRBD2 (7 bases). Trimming took off 1 base at V and 1 base at J, with 16 bases between the two ends. The CDR3 is 16 amino acids. Germline V CDR1 and CDR2: DFQATT, SNEGSKA (reference sequence). CDR3 DNA sequence: TGCAGTGCTAGAGGGGAAGGGGGAGGGCCCCAAGAGACCCAGTACTTC. Amino acid sequence: CSARGEGGGPQETQYF.

Of note for this clonotype: A much larger clonotype is one base distant, so this may be a read error. The CDR3 reads CSARRASGSPEQFF. CDR3 DNA: TGCAGTGCCCGCCGGGCTAGCGGGAGTCCTGAGCAGTTCTTC. The chain couples TRBV20-1 to TRBJ2-1; 10 bases are a match to TRBD2. The CDR3 length is 14 residues. Trimming cost V 6 bases and J 9 bases; bases outside gene matches: 11. Per germline, CDR1 DFQATT and CDR2 SNEGSKA (reference sequence).

Comment on this clonotype: The limits of the CDR3 on the DNA are not certain, so only TCRdb's listed CDR3 is given. This chain connects TRBV7-2 to TRBJ1-1; TRBD1, as called in the table, went unchecked against the DNA. CDR1 SGHTA and CDR2 FQGNSA come from the germline V gene. The CDR3 adds up to 14 amino acids, both ends counted. The CDR3 spells CASSLVVGTGNPFF.

Concerning this clonotype: Its ends do not fully match the called genes, so a read error is possible. The rearrangement joins TRBV7-7 to TRBJ2-1; D possibly corresponds to TRBD1 (6 bases). Germline loops: CDR1 SSHAT, CDR2 FNYEAQ (reference sequence). This CDR3 has 16 amino acids. CDR3 sequence (DNA): TGTGCTAGCAGCGCCAGGGGTCTAACCTCCTACAATGAGCAGTTCTTC. Its translation is CASSARGLTSYNEQFF.

This clonotype was detected many times. The J gene is TRBJ1-6, the V gene TRBV6-1, with D perhaps TRBD1 (5 bases). Germline-derived CDR1 and CDR2 are MNHNS and SASEGT. The CDR3 contains 14 residues. V lost 4 bases to trimming and J lost 7 bases, with 11 bases between them. DNA for the CDR3: TGTGCCAGCAGTGGAACAGGAGGGAATTCACCCCTCCACTTT. Protein: CASSGTGGNSPLHF.

There are a few counts of this clonotype. V gene TRBV7-6 combines with J gene TRBJ2-6; D perhaps matches TRBD1 (6 bases). Germline V gives CDR1 SGHVS, CDR2 FNYEAQ. CDR3 length equals 15 residues. V lost 7 bases, J lost 4 bases, and 14 bases lay in between. The DNA for the CDR3 is TGTGCCAGCACCACCTCAGGGACAGGGGCCAACGTCCTGACTTTC. This translates into CASTTSGTGANVLTF.

The chain recombines TRBV6-1 with TRBJ2-3; 9 bases align to TRBD1. CDR3 length equals 14 residues. CDR1 and CDR2 (germline): MNHNS, SASEGT. V trimming: 5 bases; J trimming: 1 base; junction bases outside the gene matches: 1. The CDR3 is CASSRQGGTDTQYF. As DNA, the CDR3 is TGTGCCAGCAGTCGACAGGGGGGCACAGATACGCAGTATTTT.

Ten or more counts support this clonotype. The rearrangement joins TRBV7-9 to TRBJ2-1; D gene unclear. V was clipped by 10 bases and J by 2 bases, with 12 bases between them. Germline V CDR1 and CDR2: SEHNR, FQNEAQ (reference sequence). The CDR3 contains 13 residues. The CDR3, as DNA: TGTGCCACCCATGGGTCCCCCTACAATGAGCAGTTCTTC. It is translated as CATHGSPYNEQFF. The whole variable domain, filled in from reference TRBV7-9 and TRBJ2-1, reads DTGVSQNPRHKITKRGQNVTFRCDPISEHNRLYWYRQTLGQGPEFLTYFQNEAQLEKSRLLSDRFSAERPKGSFSTLEIQRTEQGDSAMYLCATHGSPYNEQFFGPGTRLTVL.

This clonotype was picked up a small number of times. This chain joins TRBV6-1 and TRBJ1-2; 9 bases agree with TRBD1. Unmatched junction bases numbered 3, after V lost 6 bases and J lost 7 bases. This CDR3 has 12 residues. The germline V gene encodes CDR1 MNHNS and CDR2 SASEGT. CDR3 nucleotides: TGTGCCAGCAGGACAGGGGGAGGTGGCTACACCTTC. Its protein is CASRTGGGGYTF.

This clonotype was counted many times. This sequence joins TRBV4-1 and TRBJ2-3; possibly TRBD1 or TRBD2 for D (5 bases each). CDR1 and CDR2 (germline): MGHRA, YSYEKL. CDR3 length equals 19 residues. V lost 0 bases, J lost 2 bases, and 21 bases lay in between. The CDR3 DNA reads as TGCGCCAGCAGCCAAGATTATGTTATGGGGACCAAGATCACAGATACGCAGTATTTT. Protein sequence: CASSQDYVMGTKITDTQYF.

As to this clonotype: A clone one base away is much larger, so this may be a read error. The V and J genes are TRBV11-2 and TRBJ2-1; weak D call: TRBD2 (5 bases). Per germline, CDR1 SGHAT and CDR2 FQNNGV. V lost 1 base to trimming and J lost 6 bases, with 7 bases between them. The CDR3 has 13 amino acids. Here the CDR3 DNA reads TGTGCCAGCAGCTTAGGGGAGATCAATGAGCAGTTCTTC. Protein: CASSLGEINEQFF.